The 3 T cell receptor beta chains given below trace back to one sample, sequenced in a study of T cells in Graves' hyperthyroidism and ophthalmopathy. Amplification yielded TCR beta CDR3 regions, with RNA transcripts as the source. The primer set for the first-round RT-PCR of the TCR CDR3 was HTBI. TCRdb recomputed calls from the multiplex PCR reads with MiXCR, one row per CDR3 protein. Of hundreds of thousands of distinct CDR3 sequences listed, around 42% are singletons. Sample: peripheral blood or thyroid tissue (not recorded which). These receptors were obtained from a woman under 30 with Graves' hyperthyroidism.

A few counts support this clonotype. The V call is TRBV2, the J call TRBJ2-7, with D unresolved. Germline V gene sequence: CDR1 SNHLY, CDR2 FYNNEI. V lost 5 bases to trimming and J lost 7 bases, with 15 bases between them. This CDR3 has 13 residues. In nucleotides, the CDR3 is TGTGCCAGCAGTCAAAGAGCCACAGATGAGCAGTACTTC. The encoded protein is CASSQRATDEQYF. Together with reference TRBV2 and TRBJ2-7, the CDR3 gives the full variable domain: EPEVTQTPSHQVTQMGQEVILRCVPISNHLYFYWYRQILGQKVEFLVSFYNNEISEKSEIFDDQFSVERPDGSNFTLKIRSTKLEDSAMYFCASSQRATDEQYFGPGTRLTVT.

This clonotype came up many times. The chain has TRBV7-3 and TRBJ2-5; 11 positions match TRBD2. The germline V gene has CDR1 SGHTA and CDR2 FQGTGA. This CDR3 comprises 14 residues. Losses at the gene ends were 3 bases for V and 5 bases for J; bases not matched to a gene: 2. As DNA, the CDR3 is TGTGCCAGCAGCTTTAGCGGGGGGGGGGAGACCCAGTACTTC. Protein: CASSFSGGGETQYF.

Note on this clonotype: This sequence may be a read error, since a much larger clone differs from it by one base. The genes are TRBV15 and TRBJ1-2; D is possibly TRBD1 (5 bases). In germline, CDR1 is LNHNV, CDR2 YYDKDF (reference sequence). The CDR3 is 14 amino acids. Between the trimmed V and J ends, which lost 0 bases and 7 bases, there was a span of 12 bases. The CDR3 sequence: CATSREVGDCGYTF. CDR3 DNA sequence: TGTGCCACCAGCAGAGAAGTAGGGGACTGTGGCTACACCTTC.